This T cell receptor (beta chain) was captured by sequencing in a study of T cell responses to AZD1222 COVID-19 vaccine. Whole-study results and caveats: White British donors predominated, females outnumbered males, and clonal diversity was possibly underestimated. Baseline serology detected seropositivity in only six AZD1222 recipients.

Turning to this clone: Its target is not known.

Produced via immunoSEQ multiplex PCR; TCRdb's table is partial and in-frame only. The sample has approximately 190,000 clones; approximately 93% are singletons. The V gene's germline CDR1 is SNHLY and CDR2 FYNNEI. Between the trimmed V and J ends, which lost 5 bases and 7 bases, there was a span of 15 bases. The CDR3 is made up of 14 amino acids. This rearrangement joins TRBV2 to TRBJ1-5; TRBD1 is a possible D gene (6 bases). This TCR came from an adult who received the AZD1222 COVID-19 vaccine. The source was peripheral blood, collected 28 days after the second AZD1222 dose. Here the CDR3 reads CASSTKQGGQPQHF. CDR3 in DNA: TGTGCCAGCAGTACCAAACAGGGCGGACAGCCCCAGCATTTT.